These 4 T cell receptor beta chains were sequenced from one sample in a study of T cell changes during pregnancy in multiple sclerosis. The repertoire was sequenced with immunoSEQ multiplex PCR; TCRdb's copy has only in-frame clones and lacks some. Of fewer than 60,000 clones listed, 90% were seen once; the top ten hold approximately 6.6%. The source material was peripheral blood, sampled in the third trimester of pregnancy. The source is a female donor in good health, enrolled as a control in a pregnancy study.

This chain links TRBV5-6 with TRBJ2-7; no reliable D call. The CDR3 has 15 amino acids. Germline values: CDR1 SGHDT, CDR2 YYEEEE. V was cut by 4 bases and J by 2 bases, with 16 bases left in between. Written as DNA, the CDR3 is TGTGCCAGCAGCCTCACCTCAGGTACGGCCTACGAGCAGTACTTC. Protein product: CASSLTSGTAYEQYF. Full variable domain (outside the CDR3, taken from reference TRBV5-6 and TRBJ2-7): DAGVTQSPTHLIKTRGQQVTLRCSPKSGHDTVSWYQQALGQGPQFIFQYYEEEERQRGNFPDRFSGHQFPNYSSELNVNALLLGDSALYLCASSLTSGTAYEQYFGPGTRLTVT.

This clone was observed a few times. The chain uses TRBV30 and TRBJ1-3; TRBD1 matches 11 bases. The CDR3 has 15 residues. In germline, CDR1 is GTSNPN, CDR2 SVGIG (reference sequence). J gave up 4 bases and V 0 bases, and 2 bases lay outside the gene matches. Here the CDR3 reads CAWSVDRGLGNTIYF. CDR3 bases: TGTGCCTGGAGTGTGGACAGGGGGCTAGGAAACACCATATATTTT.

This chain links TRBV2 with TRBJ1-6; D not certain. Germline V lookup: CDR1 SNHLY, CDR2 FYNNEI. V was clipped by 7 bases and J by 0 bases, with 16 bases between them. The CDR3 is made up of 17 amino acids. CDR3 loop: CASTAEAASSYNSPLHF. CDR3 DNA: TGTGCCAGCACAGCAGAGGCCGCGAGCTCCTATAATTCACCCCTCCACTTT. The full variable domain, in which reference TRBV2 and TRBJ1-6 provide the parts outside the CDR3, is EPEVTQTPSHQVTQMGQEVILRCVPISNHLYFYWYRQILGQKVEFLVSFYNNEISEKSEIFDDQFSVERPDGSNFTLKIRSTKLEDSAMYFCASTAEAASSYNSPLHFGNGTRLTVT.

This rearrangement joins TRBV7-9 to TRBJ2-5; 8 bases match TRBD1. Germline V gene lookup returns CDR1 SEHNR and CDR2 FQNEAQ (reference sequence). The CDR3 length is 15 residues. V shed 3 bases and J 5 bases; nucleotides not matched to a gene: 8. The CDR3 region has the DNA TGTGCCAGCAGCTTCCTTGGACAGGGCGGGGAGACCCAGTACTTC. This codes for CASSFLGQGGETQYF.